Following are 21 T cell receptor beta chains from one sample sequenced in a study of cytomegalovirus exposure and HLA in healthy donors. Use of 60 Vbeta and 13 Jbeta primers characterized the PCR. Profiling relied on immunoSEQ multiplex PCR, and the TCRdb table lists in-frame clones only, not all of them. The table has about 170,000 clones, 77% seen once; the top ten hold 2.5% to 3.5%. Sequencing used PBMCs. The receptors were gathered from a female donor in good health and CMV-seronegative.

This rearrangement joins TRBV29-1 to TRBJ1-2; D is possibly TRBD1 (5 bases). The ends were cut back, 3 bases at V and 10 bases at J, with 12 bases in the middle. CDR1 SQVTM and CDR2 ANQGSEA come from the germline V gene. The CDR3 extends over 11 amino acids. The CDR3, as DNA: TGCAGCGTTGAGGGGCGCGCTACCTACACCTTC. Amino acids: CSVEGRATYTF.

This clone was counted only a few times. The chain combines TRBV19 with TRBJ1-2; TRBD1 might be the D (5 bases). V was pared by 6 bases and J by 4 bases, with 18 bases between. Germline lookup yields CDR1 LNHDA and CDR2 SQIVND (reference sequence). The CDR3 runs to 15 residues. The CDR3 DNA sequence: TGTGCCAGTAGCGGAATTCAGGGCCCCTCCTATGGCTACACCTTC. This sequence encodes CASSGIQGPSYGYTF. Using reference TRBV19 and TRBJ1-2 for the parts outside the CDR3, the full variable domain is DGGITQSPKYLFRKEGQNVTLSCEQNLNHDAMYWYRQDPGQGLRLIYYSQIVNDFQKGDIAEGYSVSREKKESFPLTVTSAQKNPTAFYLCASSGIQGPSYGYTFGSGTRLTVV.

The chain couples TRBV7-2 to TRBJ2-1; D not resolved. Per the germline V gene, CDR1 is SGHTA and CDR2 is FQGNSA. Trimming stripped 3 bases from V and 7 bases from J, with 7 bases between. CDR3 length: 12 amino acids. The DNA for the CDR3 is TGTGCCAGCAGCTTCGTCGAGAATGAGCAGTTCTTC. It codes for CASSFVENEQFF.

This chain uses TRBV9 with TRBJ2-5; unclear D gene. Judging by the DNA end, TRBJ2-7 fits better; the J call may be wrong. This CDR3 has 14 amino acids. CDR1 and CDR2 from the germline V gene are SGDLS and YYNGEE. In DNA form, the CDR3 reads TGTGCCAGCAGCGTGAATCAGGCCTCCTACGAGCAGTACTTC. Its protein is CASSVNQASYEQYF.

This chain uses TRBV11-2 with TRBJ2-3; 12 positions match TRBD2. Trimming at V came to 6 bases and at J to 0 bases, leaving 4 bases not matched to a gene. The CDR3 sequence is 16 residues long. CDR1 SGHAT and CDR2 FQNNGV come from the germline V gene. This CDR3 reads CASSRTSGESTDTQYF. CDR3 sequence (DNA): TGTGCCAGCAGTCGGACTAGCGGGGAAAGCACAGATACGCAGTATTTT.

The V gene is TRBV7-6, the J gene TRBJ2-3, with no clear D. CDR3 size: 15 residues. The V and J ends lost 4 bases and 2 bases respectively, with 13 bases between them. The germline V gene encodes CDR1 SGHVS and CDR2 FNYEAQ. Here the CDR3 reads CASSSGNTYTDTQYF. Written as DNA, the CDR3 is TGTGCCAGCAGCTCTGGTAACACATACACAGATACGCAGTATTTT.

CDR3 nucleotides: TGTGCCAGCAGACGGACAGCGATGAACACTGAAGCTTTCTTT. Its translation: CASRRTAMNTEAFF. V is TRBV6-6 and J is TRBJ1-1; maybe TRBD1 (6 bases). The germline V gene encodes CDR1 MNHNY and CDR2 SVGAGI (reference sequence). The CDR3 covers 14 residues. V lost 6 bases to trimming and J lost 0 bases, with 11 bases between them.

The table lists this clone with a few counts. This rearrangement joins TRBV5-6 to TRBJ1-4, with 8 bases fitting TRBD1. J was trimmed by 1 base and V by 4 bases; bases with no gene match: 3. Germline V CDR1 and CDR2: SGHDT, YYEEEE. The length of the CDR3 is 15 residues. The DNA for the CDR3 is TGTGCCAGCAGCAGGGACAGGCAAACTAATGAAAAACTGTTTTTT. Encoded protein: CASSRDRQTNEKLFF.

This clone was detected a few times. This chain joins TRBV28 and TRBJ2-3; tentative D call: TRBD1 (6 bases). Between the trimmed V and J ends, which lost 4 bases and 2 bases, there was a span of 16 bases. Germline lookup yields CDR1 MDHEN and CDR2 SYDVKM. The CDR3 has 16 amino acids. CDR3 in amino acids: CASSYSQGTLTDTQYF. For the CDR3, the DNA is TGTGCCAGCAGTTATTCCCAGGGGACCCTCACAGATACGCAGTATTTT. Using reference TRBV28 and TRBJ2-3 for the parts outside the CDR3, the full variable domain is DVKVTQSSRYLVKRTGEKVFLECVQDMDHENMFWYRQDPGLGLRLIYFSYDVKMKEKGDIPEGYSVSREKKERFSLILESASTNQTSMYLCASSYSQGTLTDTQYFGPGTRLTVL.

This chain uses TRBV6-5 with TRBJ1-2; no reliable D call. Trimming removed 2 bases from V and 8 bases from J, with 15 bases in between. CDR1 is MNHEY, CDR2 SVGAGI, per germline. The CDR3 loop spans 14 amino acids. The CDR3 bases are TGTGCCAGCAGTTACGTAGGCTCAAACGGGGGCTACACCTTC. Translating gives CASSYVGSNGGYTF.

J is TRBJ1-2 and V is TRBV28, with 8 bases that match TRBD1. Germline V gene sequence: CDR1 MDHEN, CDR2 SYDVKM. J gave up 5 bases and V 1 base, and 6 bases lay outside the gene matches. The length of the CDR3 is 15 residues. The CDR3 nucleotides are TGTGCCAGCAGTTTATTTGTGGGACAGGTTTATGGCTACACCTTC. It translates to CASSLFVGQVYGYTF.

The J gene is TRBJ1-1, the V gene TRBV5-5; 8 bases are shared with TRBD1. Germline V gives CDR1 SGHKS, CDR2 YYEKEE (reference sequence). The CDR3 has 15 residues. The V and J ends lost 3 bases and 3 bases, in that order; junction bases with no gene match: 7. In DNA form, the CDR3 reads TGTGCCAGCAGCTCGCTTGGACAGGGAGACACTGAAGCTTTCTTT. Its translation: CASSSLGQGDTEAFF. Complete variable domain (other parts from reference TRBV5-5 and TRBJ1-1): DAGVTQSPTHLIKTRGQQVTLRCSPISGHKSVSWYQQVLGQGPQFIFQYYEKEERGRGNFPDRFSARQFPNYSSELNVNALLLGDSALYLCASSSLGQGDTEAFFGQGTRLTVV.

The V call is TRBV21-1, the J call TRBJ1-1; the table assigns TRBD1, which was not confirmed against the DNA. TRBV21-1 is tagged as a pseudogene. The CDR3 sequence is 17 residues long. The CDR3 here is CASSKGVDSKRYTEAFF. The CDR3 DNA follows: TGTGCCAGCAGCAAAGGGGTAGACAGTAAGCGATATACTGAAGCTTTCTTT.

V is TRBV7-9 and J is TRBJ1-5; D not resolved. Germline V gene data show CDR1 as SEHNR and CDR2 as FQNEAQ (reference sequence). Trimming removed 4 bases at V and 12 bases at J, with 16 bases between. There are 13 residues in the CDR3. CDR3 in DNA: TGTGCCAGCAGCTCCCCCTTAACGGGGAACCAGCATTTT. Protein: CASSSPLTGNQHF. Combining the CDR3 with reference TRBV7-9 and TRBJ1-5 gives the whole variable domain DTGVSQNPRHKITKRGQNVTFRCDPISEHNRLYWYRQTLGQGPEFLTYFQNEAQLEKSRLLSDRFSAERPKGSFSTLEIQRTEQGDSAMYLCASSSPLTGNQHFGDGTRLSIL.

The chain recombines TRBV5-6 with TRBJ2-7; D not certain. V dropped 4 bases and J dropped 5 bases, with 16 bases sitting between them. The CDR3 has 14 residues. CDR1 is SGHDT and CDR2 is YYEEEE in the germline V gene. CDR3 residues: CASSRDLGSDEQYF. The CDR3 bases are TGTGCCAGCAGCCGCGATTTAGGCAGCGACGAGCAGTACTTC.

The rearrangement joins TRBV19 to TRBJ1-2, with 7 positions matching TRBD1. With V trimmed by 0 bases and J by 4 bases, 2 bases remained unmatched. The CDR3 has 14 amino acids. Germline CDR1 is LNHDA and CDR2 is SQIVND (reference sequence). CDR3 region: CASSIEQGTYGYTF. CDR3 nucleotides: TGTGCCAGTAGTATAGAACAGGGGACCTATGGCTACACCTTC.

This clone was counted a few times. The V and J genes are TRBV18 and TRBJ1-5, with D unresolved. The CDR3 has 15 residues. In germline, CDR1 is KGHSH, CDR2 LQKENI. Trimming pared 1 base from V and 0 bases from J, leaving 7 bases between. The CDR3 DNA reads TGTGCCAGCTCACCACGGTCAGATAGCAATCAGCCCCAGCATTTT. Translated: CASSPRSDSNQPQHF.

This CDR3 is CASRRRTSGTTDTQYF. The CDR3 coding sequence is TGCGCCAGCAGAAGGAGGACTAGCGGGACCACAGATACGCAGTATTTT. V usage is TRBV5-1 and J usage is TRBJ2-3; 12 nucleotides line up with TRBD2. Per the germline V gene, CDR1 is SGHRS and CDR2 is YFSETQ. V was clipped by 5 bases and J by 2 bases; unmatched bases: 6. The CDR3 is 16 residues long.

The J gene is TRBJ2-7, the V gene TRBV19; D may be TRBD1 (5 bases). Germline V gene data show CDR1 as LNHDA and CDR2 as SQIVND (reference sequence). Trimming shortened V by 5 bases and J by 4 bases, and 18 bases separated the two germline ends. The CDR3 contains 15 residues. CDR3 nucleotide sequence: TGTGCCAGTAGTGACAGTGCAGGTAATTCGTACGAGCAGTACTTC. Amino acids: CASSDSAGNSYEQYF.

The chain employs TRBV9 and TRBJ1-2; 7 nucleotides match TRBD1. V shed 3 bases, J shed 1 base, and the junction held 6 bases outside the gene matches. The CDR3 totals 15 residues. Germline CDR1 SGDLS, CDR2 YYNGEE. CDR3 residues: CASSAAGGFNYGYTF. The CDR3 DNA is TGTGCCAGCAGCGCCGCAGGGGGATTTAACTATGGCTACACCTTC.

This clone came up once. The rearrangement uses TRBV7-2 and TRBJ2-2, with no clear D. With 1 base removed from V and 5 bases from J, the gap between germline ends came to 8 bases. The CDR3 has 14 amino acids. Germline assignment: CDR1 SGHTA and CDR2 FQGNSA. CDR3 nucleotides: TGTGCCAGCAGCTTAGTCCTGAGTACCGGGGAGCTGTTTTTT. It yields the protein CASSLVLSTGELFF.